This T cell receptor beta chain comes out of a study of identical twins. Using its own MiXCR run on the 5' RACE reads, TCRdb lists one record per CDR3 protein. The repertoire holds 600,000 to 800,000 distinct CDR3 sequences, with 21% as singletons. This CDR3 spans 16 amino acids. CDR1 SGHRS and CDR2 YFSETQ come from the germline V gene. Study conclusions and caveats: The abundant beta clonotypes from cord blood had fewer insertions, and memory repertoires had none of this.

Regarding this clonotype: No antigen is known for it. The junction departs from the called germline gene at one end, perhaps through a read error.

These data also featured in a second study, about T cells expressing NK-cell markers. This second study says: Nothing established the HCMV specificity of expanded NKG2C+ T cell clones.

This chain connects TRBV5-1 to TRBJ2-1, with TRBD2 identical over 13 bases. This TCR was recovered from a woman younger than 35 in good health. Material for sequencing was PBMCs. The CDR3 sequence is CASSSGLAGRGNEQFF. The CDR3 region has the DNA TGTGCCAGCAGCTCGGGACTAGCGGGGAGGGGGAATGAGCAGTTCTTC.